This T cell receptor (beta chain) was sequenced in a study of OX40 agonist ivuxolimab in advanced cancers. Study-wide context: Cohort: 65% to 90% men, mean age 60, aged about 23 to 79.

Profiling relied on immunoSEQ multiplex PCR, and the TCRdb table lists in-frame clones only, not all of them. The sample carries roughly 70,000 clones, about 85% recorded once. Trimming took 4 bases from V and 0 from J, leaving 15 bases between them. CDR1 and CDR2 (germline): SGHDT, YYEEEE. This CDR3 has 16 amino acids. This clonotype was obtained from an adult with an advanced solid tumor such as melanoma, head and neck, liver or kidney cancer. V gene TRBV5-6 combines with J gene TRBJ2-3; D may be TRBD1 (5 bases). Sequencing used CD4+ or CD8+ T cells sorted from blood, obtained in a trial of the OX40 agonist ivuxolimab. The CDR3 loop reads CASSPMGHFSTDTQYF. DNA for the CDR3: TGTGCCAGCAGCCCAATGGGGCATTTCAGCACAGATACGCAGTATTTT.